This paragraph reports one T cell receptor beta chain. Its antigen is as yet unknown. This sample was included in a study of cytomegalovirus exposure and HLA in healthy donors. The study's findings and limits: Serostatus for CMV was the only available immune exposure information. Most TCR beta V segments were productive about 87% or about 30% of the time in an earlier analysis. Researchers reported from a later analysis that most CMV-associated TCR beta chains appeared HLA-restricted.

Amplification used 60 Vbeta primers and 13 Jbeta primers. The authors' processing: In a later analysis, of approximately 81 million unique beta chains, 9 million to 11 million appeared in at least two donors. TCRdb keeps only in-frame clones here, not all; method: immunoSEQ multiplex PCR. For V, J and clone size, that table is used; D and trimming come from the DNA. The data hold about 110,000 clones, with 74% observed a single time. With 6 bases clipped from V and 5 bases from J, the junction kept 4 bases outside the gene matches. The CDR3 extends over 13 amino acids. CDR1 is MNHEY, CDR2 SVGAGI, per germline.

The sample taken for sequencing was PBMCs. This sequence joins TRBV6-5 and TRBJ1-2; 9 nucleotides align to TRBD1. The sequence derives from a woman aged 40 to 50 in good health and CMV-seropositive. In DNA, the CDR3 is TGTGCCAGCAGCCGGGACAGGGATTATGGCTACACCTTC. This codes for CASSRDRDYGYTF.